What follows describes a single T cell receptor beta chain. Generated by immunoSEQ multiplex PCR, the TCRdb table keeps only in-frame clones and is missing some. Among roughly 14,000 clones listed, 85% to 90% were seen once. With 7 bases removed from V and 5 bases from J, the gap between germline ends came to 18 bases. CDR1 and CDR2 (germline): LGHNT, FRNRAP. CDR3 length: 15 amino acids. These data are taken from a study of blood T cell repertoires in COVID-19. This chain uses TRBV12-5 with TRBJ2-1; perhaps TRBD1 as D (7 bases). The TCR originated in a human donor in a cohort sampled during active COVID-19. The specimen was peripheral blood. The CDR3 here is CASALFGGTDNEQFF. DNA for the CDR3: TGTGCTAGTGCCCTGTTTGGAGGGACAGACAATGAGCAGTTCTTC. Based on the CDR3 plus reference TRBV12-5 and TRBJ2-1, the full variable domain is DARVTQTPRHKVTEMGQEVTMRCQPILGHNTVFWYRQTMMQGLELLAYFRNRAPLDDSGMPKDRFSAEMPDATLATLKIQPSEPRDSAVYFCASALFGGTDNEQFFGPGTRLTVL.